This T cell receptor (beta chain) came from a study of identical twins' blood T cells. TCRdb itself ran the 5' RACE reads through MiXCR, one entry per CDR3 protein. This table holds fewer than 450,000 distinct CDR3 sequences, more than 25% found once. The CDR3 extends over 11 amino acids. In germline, CDR1 is SEHNR, CDR2 FQNEAQ (reference sequence). V was cut by 8 bases and J by 5 bases, with 8 bases left in between. Sequences were obtained from PBMCs. The chain combines TRBV7-9 with TRBJ2-3; D call uncertain. This TCR was recovered from a woman aged 18 to 50 in good health. This chain's CDR3 is CASPRGDTQYF. CDR3 DNA: TGTGCCAGCCCGAGAGGAGATACGCAGTATTTT.